This T cell receptor (beta chain) was identified during a study of blood T cell repertoires in COVID-19. On the study more broadly: The study drew acute and convalescent COVID-19 samples from the United States, Italy and Spain. Sample material is recorded as cDNA or gDNA derived from T cells, B-cell-depleted T cells, or PBMCs.

The repertoire was sequenced with immunoSEQ multiplex PCR; TCRdb's copy has only in-frame clones and lacks some. The sample contains more than 95,000 clones, 70% to 80% of which appear only once. The sample holds a few counts of this clone. The TCR originated in a man in his sixties or seventies with acute or convalescent COVID-19. Sequencing was carried out using peripheral blood.

The CDR3 DNA follows: TGTGCCACCAGTGAAACCTCCAGGGGCAGCGACGAGCAGTACTTC. It codes for CATSETSRGSDEQYF. The chain joins TRBV24-1 to TRBJ2-7, with D possibly being TRBD1 (6 bases). This CDR3 has 15 amino acids. V was pared by 4 bases and J by 5 bases, with 17 bases between. Germline CDR1 is KGHDR and CDR2 is SFDVKD.